A selection of T cell receptor beta chains follows, all from one sample in a study of cytomegalovirus exposure and HLA in healthy donors. Here immunoSEQ multiplex PCR was the method, and the copy in TCRdb shows in-frame clones only, minus some. Among approximately 190,000 clones listed, 75% to 90% were seen once. Sequences were obtained from PBMCs. These receptors originate from a woman in her fifties or sixties in good health and CMV-seropositive. Each CDR3 is given with its conserved first and last residue. The order of the fields is J gene, V gene, clone size, D gene, CDR3 DNA, CDR3 protein. The D gene is left open where the match is weak. The size entry is marked missing in some rows and otherwise reads once, few, many or a size class.

TRBJ1-3	TRBV9	-	-	TGTGCCAGCAGCGTAGATGCAGGGGACCACTCTGGAAACACCATATATTTT	CASSVDAGDHSGNTIYF
TRBJ1-3	TRBV5-1	-	-	TGCGCCAGCAGCTTCACAGGGCCCTCTGGAAACACCATATATTTT	CASSFTGPSGNTIYF
TRBJ1-1	TRBV7-8	-	-	TGTGCCAGCAGCTCCCAGGGGTCAGGGATAAACACTGAAGCTTTCTTT	CASSSQGSGINTEAFF
TRBJ1-5	TRBV4-1	-	-	TGCGCCAGCAGCCAAGAGCGCGCACTCACAGGGATTCAGCCCCAGCATTTT	CASSQERALTGIQPQHF
TRBJ1-5	TRBV6-6	-	-	TGTGCCAGCAGTATGGGGACAACCGATAGCAATCAGCCCCAGCATTTT	CASSMGTTDSNQPQHF
TRBJ1-4	TRBV10-3	few	-	TGTGCCATCCGGCCAGACAAGGGGGATGAAAAACTGTTTTTT	CAIRPDKGDEKLFF
TRBJ1-4	TRBV7-9	-	TRBD1	TGTGCCAGCCGAGGGACAGGTGGGGAAAAACTGTTTTTT	CASRGTGGEKLFF
TRBJ2-3	TRBV12-5	once	-	TGTGCTAGTGGTTTGAGATCAGGGTCCACCCTCACAGATACGCAGTATTTT	CASGLRSGSTLTDTQYF
TRBJ2-2	TRBV4-3	once	-	TGCGCCAGCAGCCAAGATCCCACCAGGGTGGGCACCGGGGAGCTGTTTTTT	CASSQDPTRVGTGELFF
TRBJ1-1	TRBV11-2	-	-	TGTGCCAGCAGCTTATCGGGGGGGAGCACTGAAGCTTTCTTT	CASSLSGGSTEAFF
TRBJ1-2	TRBV15	-	TRBD1	TGTGCCACCAGCAGGGGACAGGGGGACTCCTGGGGCTACACCTTC	CATSRGQGDSWGYTF
TRBJ2-1	TRBV6-1	-	-	TGTGCCAGCAATAGTGGGAGTTTCAATGAGCAGTTCTTC	CASNSGSFNEQFF
TRBJ1-1	TRBV14	-	TRBD1	TGTGCCAGCAGCCTACAGGGGAAGACTGAAGCTTTCTTT	CASSLQGKTEAFF
TRBJ2-5	TRBV4-3	-	TRBD2	TGCGCCAGCAGCCAAGGAACTTCTAGCGGGGGAACCCAAGAGACCCAGTACTTC	CASSQGTSSGGTQETQYF
TRBJ1-1	TRBV23-1	-	-	TGCGCCAGCAGTCACACAAGGGGGAAAAACACTGAAGCTTTCTTT	CASSHTRGKNTEAFF
TRBJ2-7	TRBV6-5	once	TRBD2	TGTGCCAGCACCGGACTAGCGGGGGGATACGAGCAGTACTTC	CASTGLAGGYEQYF
TRBJ2-7	TRBV5-4	-	-	TGTGCCAGCAGCTCTACAACAGGGGGGGACGAGCAGTACTTC	CASSSTTGGDEQYF
TRBJ1-6	TRBV28	-	-	TGTGCCAGCAGTTTAGACAGCTCCTATAATTCACCCCTCCACTTT	CASSLDSSYNSPLHF
TRBJ1-5	TRBV19	-	-	TGTGCCAGTACCCCTCCGTCGTCAGGGAGGAATCAGCCCCAGCATTTT	CASTPPSSGRNQPQHF
TRBJ1-1	TRBV25-1	once	TRBD1	TGTGCCAGCAGTGGTCGGACAGGGACGAACACTGAAGCTTTCTTT	CASSGRTGTNTEAFF
TRBJ1-2	TRBV27	-	TRBD1	TGTGCCAGCAGTTTCGGACAGGGTGTCTATGGCTACACCTTC	CASSFGQGVYGYTF
TRBJ2-7	TRBV7-9	-	TRBD2	TGTGCCAGCAGCACCGGGGGAGGGGAGTACTACGAGCAGTACTTC	CASSTGGGEYYEQYF
TRBJ1-5	TRBV6-5	-	-	TGTGCCAGCAGTTCCCCTCGGGAGGGCGATCAGCCCCAGCATTTT	CASSSPREGDQPQHF
TRBJ2-7	TRBV7-6	-	TRBD2	TGTGCCAGCAGCTCCCGCGGGGGAGAGCAGTACTTC	CASSSRGGEQYF
TRBJ2-5	TRBV29-1	-	-	TGCAGCTCCCAGCGGGTGCTCCAAGAGACCCAGTACTTC	CSSQRVLQETQYF
TRBJ2-3	TRBV7-7	-	TRBD2	TGTGCTAGCAGCTACGGACTAGCGGGGGGTGCAGATACGCAGTATTTT	CASSYGLAGGADTQYF
TRBJ2-3	TRBV7-2	-	TRBD2	TGTGCCAGCAGCCCAACTAGCGGGGGGCTTAGCACAGATACGCAGTATTTT	CASSPTSGGLSTDTQYF
TRBJ2-4	TRBV30	-	TRBD2	TGTGCCTGGAGCGTAGGGACTAGCGGGGGGTCGGGGAACATTCAGTACTTC	CAWSVGTSGGSGNIQYF
TRBJ2-2	TRBV11-3	once	-	TGTGCCAGCAGTAATGGCGGTCGCACCGGGGAGCTGTTTTTT	CASSNGGRTGELFF
TRBJ2-5	TRBV6-6	-	TRBD2	TGTGCCACCAAACCCCGGGGGGGGCAAGAGACCCAGTACTTC	CATKPRGGQETQYF
TRBJ2-1	TRBV19	-	-	TGTGCCAGTAGGTCTGGACGGAGTGGGGAGTACAATGAGCAGTTCTTC	CASRSGRSGEYNEQFF
TRBJ1-2	TRBV6-1	-	-	TGTGCCAGCAGTGAATCCGGGGGAGGTAACTATGGCTACACCTTC	CASSESGGGNYGYTF
TRBJ2-5	TRBV7-2	-	TRBD2	TGTGCCAGCAGCGGAGGGACTAGGTCAGGGACCCAGTACTTC	CASSGGTRSGTQYF
TRBJ1-1	TRBV27	-	-	TGTGCCAGCAGTTTAAGGAGCTGGGGGGTGAACACTGAAGCTTTCTTT	CASSLRSWGVNTEAFF
TRBJ2-3	TRBV6-4	-	TRBD2	TGTGCCAGCATTCGAAGCGGGGAGTCCACAGATACGCAGTATTTT	CASIRSGESTDTQYF
TRBJ1-3	TRBV6-5	-	-	TGTGCCAGCAGACGCGGGACCTCTGGAAACACCATATATTTT	CASRRGTSGNTIYF
TRBJ2-2	TRBV4-1	-	TRBD1	TGCGCCAGCAGCCAAGCTCGTGGCGGGACAGGGACGGACACCGGGGAGCTGTTTTTT	CASSQARGGTGTDTGELFF
TRBJ1-1	TRBV19	-	TRBD1	TGTGCCAGTAGGCCGGGACAGGGTAAGAACACTGAAGCTTTCTTT	CASRPGQGKNTEAFF
TRBJ2-1	TRBV19	-	TRBD2	TGTGCCAGTGAAAGGCCTGGACTAGCGGGGGAGGGTGAGCAGTTCTTC	CASERPGLAGEGEQFF
TRBJ1-5	TRBV19	-	TRBD1	TGTGCCAGTACCCTCGGGCCTCAGGGGGGCAATCAGCCCCAGCATTTT	CASTLGPQGGNQPQHF
TRBJ1-2	TRBV21-1	-	-	TGTGCCAGCAGCAGCTATTCAGGGAATAATGGCTACACCTTC	CASSSYSGNNGYTF
TRBJ2-7	TRBV5-1	-	TRBD2	TGCGCCAGCAGCTTGGATATCGGGGGGACCTCCTACGAGCAGTACTTC	CASSLDIGGTSYEQYF
TRBJ2-1	TRBV7-3	few	TRBD2	TGTGCCAGCAGCTTACCCAGCGGGATGGGGAATGAGCAGTTCTTC	CASSLPSGMGNEQFF
TRBJ1-5	TRBV4-1	-	TRBD1	TGCGCCAGCAGCCAGGGACAGGGTAGCAATCAGCCCCAGCATTTT	CASSQGQGSNQPQHF
TRBJ2-5	TRBV27	-	-	TGTGCCAGCAGGGCCAGGGGGGTGGAGACCCAGTACTTC	CASRARGVETQYF
TRBJ2-5	TRBV2	-	-	TGTGCCAGCAGCCCGCAAGAGACCCAGTACTTC	CASSPQETQYF
TRBJ1-4	TRBV6-6	-	-	TGTGCCAGCAGCGAACAGGGAGTAAAACTGTTTTTT	CASSEQGVKLFF
TRBJ2-3	TRBV2	-	TRBD2	TGTGCCAGCAATCTAGCGGGGGGCACAGATACGCAGTATTTT	CASNLAGGTDTQYF
TRBJ2-3	TRBV6-1	-	-	TGTGCCAGCAGCCAACCCGGGACAGATACGCAGTATTTT	CASSQPGTDTQYF